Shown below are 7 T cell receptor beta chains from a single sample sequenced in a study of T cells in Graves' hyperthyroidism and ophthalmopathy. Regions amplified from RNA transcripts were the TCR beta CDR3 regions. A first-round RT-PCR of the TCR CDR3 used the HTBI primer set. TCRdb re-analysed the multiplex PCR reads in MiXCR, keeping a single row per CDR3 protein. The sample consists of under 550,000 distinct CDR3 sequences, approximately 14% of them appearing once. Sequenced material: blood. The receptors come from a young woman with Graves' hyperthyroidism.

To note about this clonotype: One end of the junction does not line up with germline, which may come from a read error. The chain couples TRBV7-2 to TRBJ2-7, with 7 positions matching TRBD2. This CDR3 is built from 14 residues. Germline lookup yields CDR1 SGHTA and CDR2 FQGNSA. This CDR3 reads CASSFLAASYERYF. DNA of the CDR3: TGTGCCAGCAGCTTCCTAGCGGCCTCCTACGAGCGGTACTTC.

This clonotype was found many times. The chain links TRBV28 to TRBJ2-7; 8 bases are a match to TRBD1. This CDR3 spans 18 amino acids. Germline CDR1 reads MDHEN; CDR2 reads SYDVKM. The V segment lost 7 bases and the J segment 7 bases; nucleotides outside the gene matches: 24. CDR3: CASTDPRRGRKVFREQYF. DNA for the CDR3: TGTGCCAGCACCGATCCACGCAGGGGGCGTAAGGTTTTTCGGGAGCAGTACTTC.

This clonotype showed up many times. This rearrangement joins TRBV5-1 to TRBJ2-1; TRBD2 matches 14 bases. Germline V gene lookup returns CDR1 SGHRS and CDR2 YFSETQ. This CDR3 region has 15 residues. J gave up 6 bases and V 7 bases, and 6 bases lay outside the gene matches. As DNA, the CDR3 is TGCGCCAGCCGACTAGCGGGAGGGCCAGGCAATGAGCAGTTCTTC. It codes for CASRLAGGPGNEQFF.

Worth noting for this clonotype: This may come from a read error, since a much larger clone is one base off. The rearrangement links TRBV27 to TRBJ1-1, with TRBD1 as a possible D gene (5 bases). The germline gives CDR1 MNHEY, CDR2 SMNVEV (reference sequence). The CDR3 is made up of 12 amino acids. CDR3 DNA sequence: TGTGTCAGCAGTGGGGGGAACACTGAAGCTTTCTTT. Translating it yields CVSSGGNTEAFF.

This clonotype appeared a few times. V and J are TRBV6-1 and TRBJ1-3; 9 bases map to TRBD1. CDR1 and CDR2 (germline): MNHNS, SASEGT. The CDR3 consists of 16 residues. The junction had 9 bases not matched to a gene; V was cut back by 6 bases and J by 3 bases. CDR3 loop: CASRERTGVLGNTIYF. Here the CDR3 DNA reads TGTGCCAGCAGAGAACGGACAGGGGTACTTGGAAACACCATATATTTT.

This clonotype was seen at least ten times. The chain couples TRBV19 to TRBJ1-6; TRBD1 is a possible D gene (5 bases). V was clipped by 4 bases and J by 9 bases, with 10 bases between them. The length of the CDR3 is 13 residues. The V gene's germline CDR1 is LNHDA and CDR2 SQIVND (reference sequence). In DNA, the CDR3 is TGTGCCAGTAGTACCGGGACTTCTTCACCCCTCCACTTT. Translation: CASSTGTSSPLHF.

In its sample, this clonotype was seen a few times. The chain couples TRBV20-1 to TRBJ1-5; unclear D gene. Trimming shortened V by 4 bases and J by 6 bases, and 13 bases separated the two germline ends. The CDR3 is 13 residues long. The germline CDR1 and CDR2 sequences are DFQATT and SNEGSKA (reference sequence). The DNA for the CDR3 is TGCAGTGCTATGGACGGACCGAGTCAGCCCCAGCATTTT. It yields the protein CSAMDGPSQPQHF.